This T cell receptor (beta chain) appears in the sequencing data of a study of metastatic and nonmetastatic thyroid tumors. Germline-derived CDR1 and CDR2 are LNHDA and SQIVND (reference sequence). The V end lost 7 bases, the J end lost 4 bases, and 23 bases lay between the germline ends. The CDR3 has 16 amino acids. There were no patients who had received any treatment before thyroid surgery. From the PCR reads, TCRdb re-called clones with MiXCR. The sample records about 12,000 clones, roughly a quarter being singletons. This clone was counted ten times or more. The receptor's source is a male donor with papillary thyroid cancer or a benign thyroid nodule (not recorded which). Some clones in this sample may be carry-over from other donors' samples. V is TRBV19 and J is TRBJ2-7, with D possibly TRBD1 on 5 matching bases. Sequencing was carried out using blood. CDR3 nucleotide sequence: TGTGCCAGTACCCCCTCGGGTGGACAAGCGAATTACGAGCAGTACTTC. Its protein product is CASTPSGGQANYEQYF.